The entry below gives a single TCR beta chain sequence along with its context. This sample was taken from a study of cytomegalovirus exposure and HLA in healthy donors. The PCR used 60 Vbeta and 13 Jbeta primers. Data came from immunoSEQ multiplex PCR; TCRdb stores just in-frame clones and leaves some out. This sample yields 120,000 or so clones, of which 65% to 85% are seen a single time; 4% belongs to the top ten. This CDR3 has 15 amino acids. V was cut by 0 bases and J by 0 bases, with 8 bases left in between. Germline assignment: CDR1 SGHNT and CDR2 YYREEE (reference sequence). Source material: PBMCs. This TCR derives from a man aged 18 to 29 in good health and CMV-seropositive. The chain has TRBV5-4 and TRBJ2-3, with a tentative D call TRBD1 (5 bases). CDR3 protein: CASSLAGHSTDTQYF. The CDR3, as DNA: TGTGCCAGCAGCTTGGCAGGGCATAGCACAGATACGCAGTATTTT.